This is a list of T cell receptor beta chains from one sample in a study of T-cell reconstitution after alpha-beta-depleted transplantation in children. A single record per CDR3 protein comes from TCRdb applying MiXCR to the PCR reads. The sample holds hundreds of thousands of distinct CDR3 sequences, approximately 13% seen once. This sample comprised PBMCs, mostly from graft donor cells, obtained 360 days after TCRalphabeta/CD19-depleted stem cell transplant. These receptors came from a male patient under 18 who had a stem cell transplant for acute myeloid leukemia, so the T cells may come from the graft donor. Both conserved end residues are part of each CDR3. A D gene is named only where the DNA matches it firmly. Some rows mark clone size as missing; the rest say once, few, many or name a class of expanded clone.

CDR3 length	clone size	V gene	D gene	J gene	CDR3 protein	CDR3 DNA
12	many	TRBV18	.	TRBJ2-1	CASSPGNNEQFF	TGTGCCAGCTCACCCGGGAACAATGAGCAGTTCTTC
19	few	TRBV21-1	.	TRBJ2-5	CASSKARSSQGAIEETQYF	TGTGCCAGCAGCAAAGCAAGGAGTTCCCAGGGGGCCATAGAAGAGACCCAGTACTTC
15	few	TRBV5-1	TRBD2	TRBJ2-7	CASSSAASGYYEQYF	TGCGCCAGCAGCTCGGCGGCTAGCGGCTACTACGAGCAGTACTTC
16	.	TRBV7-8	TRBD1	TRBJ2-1	CASSLALSGTGNEQFF	TGTGCCAGCAGCTTAGCGCTGAGCGGGACAGGGAATGAGCAGTTCTTC
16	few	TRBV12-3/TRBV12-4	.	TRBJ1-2	CASSLHQANANYGYTF	TGTGCCAGCAGTTTACATCAGGCAAACGCTAACTATGGCTACACCTTC
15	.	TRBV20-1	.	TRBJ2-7	CSAREGRLYSYEQYF	TGCAGTGCTAGAGAAGGGAGACTGTACTCCTACGAGCAGTACTTC
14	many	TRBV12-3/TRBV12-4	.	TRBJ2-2	CASSLEQRMGELFF	TGTGCCAGCAGTTTAGAACAGCGGATGGGGGAGCTGTTTTTT
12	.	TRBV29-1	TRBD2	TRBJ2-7	CSVESGGNEQYF	TGCAGCGTTGAGAGCGGGGGGAACGAGCAGTACTTC
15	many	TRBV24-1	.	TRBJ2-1	CATSDWAPRDNEQFF	TGTGCCACCAGTGATTGGGCCCCCAGAGACAATGAGCAGTTCTTC
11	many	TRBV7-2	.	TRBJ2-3	CASSLGVTQYF	TGTGCCAGCAGCTTAGGGGTCACGCAGTATTTT
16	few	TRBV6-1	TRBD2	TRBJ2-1	CASSVIETSGNNEQFF	TGTGCCAGCAGTGTGATTGAGACTAGCGGTAACAATGAGCAGTTCTTC
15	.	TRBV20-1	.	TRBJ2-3	CSARSGTASTDTQYF	TGCAGTGCTAGATCCGGAACAGCTAGCACAGATACGCAGTATTTT
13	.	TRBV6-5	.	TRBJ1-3	CASSWGVGNTIYF	TGTGCCAGCAGTTGGGGCGTTGGAAACACCATATATTTT
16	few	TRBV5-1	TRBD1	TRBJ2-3	CASSFGTGPSTDTQYF	TGCGCCAGCAGCTTCGGGACAGGGCCCAGCACAGATACGCAGTATTTT
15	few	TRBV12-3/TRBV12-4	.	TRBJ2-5	CASSFGATSQETQYF	TGTGCCAGCAGTTTTGGGGCCACCTCCCAAGAGACCCAGTACTTC
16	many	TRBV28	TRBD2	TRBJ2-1	CASSAGVAGKYNEQFF	TGTGCCAGCAGTGCAGGGGTAGCGGGGAAATACAATGAGCAGTTCTTC
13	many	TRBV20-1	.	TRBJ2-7	CSARVEGFNEQYF	TGCAGTGCTAGAGTGGAGGGTTTCAACGAGCAGTACTTC
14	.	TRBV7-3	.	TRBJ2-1	CASSWGGILNEQFF	TGTGCCAGCAGCTGGGGCGGGATCCTAAATGAGCAGTTCTTC
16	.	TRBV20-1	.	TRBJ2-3	CSANYAGTGKGDTQYF	TGCAGTGCTAACTATGCCGGAACAGGGAAAGGGGATACGCAGTATTTT
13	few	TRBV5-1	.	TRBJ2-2	CASSLLMPGELFF	TGCGCCAGCAGCTTGTTGATGCCCGGGGAGCTGTTTTTT
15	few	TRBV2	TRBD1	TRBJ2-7	CASSYGTGDFYEQYF	TGTGCCAGCAGTTACGGGACAGGGGATTTCTACGAGCAGTACTTC
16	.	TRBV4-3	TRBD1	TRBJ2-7	CASSQSQGAGTYEQYF	TGCGCCAGCAGCCAATCACAGGGGGCGGGTACCTACGAGCAGTACTTC
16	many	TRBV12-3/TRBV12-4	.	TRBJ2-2	CASSLRGTFKTGELFF	TGTGCCAGCAGTTTACGAGGGACCTTTAAGACCGGGGAGCTGTTTTTT
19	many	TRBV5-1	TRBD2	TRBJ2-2	CARAGLADKRFVNTGELFF	TGCGCCAGAGCCGGACTAGCGGATAAGAGGTTCGTGAACACCGGGGAGCTGTTTTTT
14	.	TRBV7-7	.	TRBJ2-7	CASSLWGRGYEQYF	TGTGCTAGCAGCTTATGGGGGAGAGGGTACGAGCAGTACTTC
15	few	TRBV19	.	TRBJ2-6	CASIGAKGWANVLTF	TGTGCCAGTATAGGGGCCAAGGGCTGGGCCAACGTCCTGACTTTC
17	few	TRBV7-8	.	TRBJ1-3	CASSLATWTPSGNTIYF	TGTGCCAGCAGCTTAGCGACGTGGACTCCCTCTGGAAACACCATATATTTT
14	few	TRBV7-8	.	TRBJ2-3	CAILGDPLTDTQYF	TGTGCCATTTTAGGGGACCCACTCACAGATACGCAGTATTTT
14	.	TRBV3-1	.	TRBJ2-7	CASSQDEGGYEQYF	TGTGCCAGCAGCCAAGACGAGGGGGGTTACGAGCAGTACTTC
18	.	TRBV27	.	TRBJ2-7	CASSLSRGGDRALYEQYF	TGTGCCAGCAGTTTATCGCGGGGGGGGGACAGGGCCCTCTACGAGCAGTACTTC
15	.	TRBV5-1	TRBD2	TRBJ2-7	CASSTGTSGSYEQYF	TGCGCCAGCAGCACCGGGACTAGCGGCTCCTACGAGCAGTACTTC
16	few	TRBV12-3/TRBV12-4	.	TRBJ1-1	CASSFPSAGRVTEAFF	TGTGCCAGCAGTTTCCCCTCGGCAGGGCGTGTCACTGAAGCTTTCTTT
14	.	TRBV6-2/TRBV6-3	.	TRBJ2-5	CASVTTLFQETQYF	TGTGCCAGCGTAACGACACTCTTCCAAGAGACCCAGTACTTC
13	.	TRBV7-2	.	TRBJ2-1	CASSALGYNEQFF	TGTGCCAGCAGCGCCCTAGGGTACAATGAGCAGTTCTTC
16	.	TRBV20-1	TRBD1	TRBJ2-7	CSACLLGTGGFGEQYF	TGCAGTGCTTGCCTTTTGGGAACAGGGGGCTTCGGCGAGCAGTACTTC
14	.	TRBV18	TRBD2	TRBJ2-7	CASSPTSVFYEQYF	TGTGCCAGCTCACCGACTAGCGTCTTCTACGAGCAGTACTTC
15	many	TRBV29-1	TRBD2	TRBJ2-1	CSGARLAGVHNEQFF	TGCAGCGGGGCTCGACTAGCGGGAGTTCATAATGAGCAGTTCTTC
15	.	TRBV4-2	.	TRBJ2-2	CASSRDPVDTGELFF	TGTGCCAGCAGCCGAGACCCTGTGGACACCGGGGAGCTGTTTTTT
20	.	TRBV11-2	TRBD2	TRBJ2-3	CASSLRPWAASGRSTDTQYF	TGTGCCAGCAGCTTAAGACCCTGGGCGGCTAGCGGGAGGAGCACAGATACGCAGTATTTT
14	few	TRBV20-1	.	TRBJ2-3	CSARDWPTTDTQYF	TGCAGTGCTAGAGATTGGCCTACCACAGATACGCAGTATTTT
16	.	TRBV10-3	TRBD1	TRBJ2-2	CAISGRGQENTGELFF	TGTGCCATCAGTGGTAGGGGACAGGAGAACACCGGGGAGCTGTTTTTT
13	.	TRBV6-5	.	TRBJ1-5	CASSFEGFQPQHF	TGTGCCAGCAGTTTTGAGGGATTTCAGCCCCAGCATTTT
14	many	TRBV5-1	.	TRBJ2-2	CASSFPPYTGELFF	TGCGCCAGCAGCTTCCCACCATACACCGGGGAGCTGTTTTTT
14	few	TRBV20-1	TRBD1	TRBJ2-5	CSAREPAGGETQYF	TGCAGTGCTAGAGAACCCGCAGGGGGAGAGACCCAGTACTTC
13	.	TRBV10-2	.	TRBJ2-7	CASSEFGAYEQYF	TGCGCCAGCAGTGAATTCGGGGCCTACGAGCAGTACTTC
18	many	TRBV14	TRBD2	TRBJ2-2	CASSQDGAGGPVNGELFF	TGTGCCAGCAGCCAAGATGGAGCGGGAGGGCCTGTTAACGGGGAGCTGTTTTTT
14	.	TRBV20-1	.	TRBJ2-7	CSATTGGVRYEQYF	TGCAGTGCTACAACAGGGGGGGTTCGGTACGAGCAGTACTTC
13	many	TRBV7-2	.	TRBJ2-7	CASSSEQRVEQYF	TGTGCCAGCAGCTCCGAGCAGCGGGTGGAGCAGTACTTC